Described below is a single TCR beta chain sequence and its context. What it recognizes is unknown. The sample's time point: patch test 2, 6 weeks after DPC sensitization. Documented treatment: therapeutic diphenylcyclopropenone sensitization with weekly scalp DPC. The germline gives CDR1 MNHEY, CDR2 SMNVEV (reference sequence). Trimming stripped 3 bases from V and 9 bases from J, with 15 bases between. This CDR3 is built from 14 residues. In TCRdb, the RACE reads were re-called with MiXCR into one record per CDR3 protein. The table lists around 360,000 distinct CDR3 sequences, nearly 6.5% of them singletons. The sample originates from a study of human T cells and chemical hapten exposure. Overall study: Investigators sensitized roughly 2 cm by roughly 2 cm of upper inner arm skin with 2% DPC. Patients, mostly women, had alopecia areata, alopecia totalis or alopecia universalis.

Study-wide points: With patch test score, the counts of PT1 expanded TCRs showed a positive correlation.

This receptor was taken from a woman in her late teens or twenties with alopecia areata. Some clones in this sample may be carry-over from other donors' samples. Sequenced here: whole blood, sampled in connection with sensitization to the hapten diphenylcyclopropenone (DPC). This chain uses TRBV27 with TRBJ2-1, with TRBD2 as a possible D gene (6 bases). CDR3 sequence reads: CASSFRTSTVEQFF. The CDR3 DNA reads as TGTGCCAGCAGTTTCCGAACTAGCACGGTTGAGCAGTTCTTC.